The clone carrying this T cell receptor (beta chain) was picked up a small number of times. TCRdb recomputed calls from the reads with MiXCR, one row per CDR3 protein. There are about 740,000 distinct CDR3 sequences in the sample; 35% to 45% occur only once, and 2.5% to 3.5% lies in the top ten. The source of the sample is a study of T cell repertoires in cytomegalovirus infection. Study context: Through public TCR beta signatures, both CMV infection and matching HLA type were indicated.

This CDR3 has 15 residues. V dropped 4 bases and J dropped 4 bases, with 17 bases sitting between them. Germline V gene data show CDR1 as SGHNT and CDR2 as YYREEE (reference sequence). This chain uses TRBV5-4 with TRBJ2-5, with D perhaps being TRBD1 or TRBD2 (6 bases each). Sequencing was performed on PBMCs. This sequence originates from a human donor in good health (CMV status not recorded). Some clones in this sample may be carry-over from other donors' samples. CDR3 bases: TGTGCCAGCAGCGAGAAGGGGGGTATCGGAGAGACCCAGTACTTC. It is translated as CASSEKGGIGETQYF.